The 31 T cell receptor beta chains in this list originate from one sample, sequenced in a study of identical twins. TCRdb itself ran the 5' RACE reads through MiXCR, one entry per CDR3 protein. The table includes a few hundred thousand distinct CDR3 sequences, about 8.1% detected once. This same sample was also taken into another study, of yellow fever vaccine responses in identical twins.

Sequenced: memory (CD45RO+) T cells sorted from blood. These receptors originate from a woman in her late teens or twenties in good health.

This clonotype has more than one count but fewer than ten. The chain links TRBV3-1 to TRBJ2-3, with a tentative D call TRBD2 (6 bases). The CDR3 is 14 residues long. Trimming cost V 6 bases and J 4 bases, with 14 bases left between them. Germline values: CDR1 LGHDT, CDR2 YNNKEL (reference sequence). The CDR3 DNA reads TGTGCCAGCAGTCGGCCCGGGGGAGCAGATACGCAGTATTTT. This encodes CASSRPGGADTQYF.

This clonotype showed up just a few times. Here the CDR3 DNA reads TGTGCCAGCAGCTTAACGCAAAAAGAACAAGAGACCCAGTACTTC. This codes for CASSLTQKEQETQYF. V and J are TRBV7-9 and TRBJ2-5, with D uncertain. Trimming removed 2 bases from V and 2 bases from J, with 12 bases in between. CDR1 is SEHNR and CDR2 is FQNEAQ in the germline V gene (reference sequence). There are 15 residues in the CDR3.

In this sample, this clonotype turned up many times. The chain is built from TRBV7-8 and TRBJ2-1, with TRBD2 identical over 9 bases. This CDR3 is 16 amino acids long. V lost 1 base and J lost 3; bases outside the gene matches: 4. CDR1 and CDR2 (germline): SGHVS, FQNEAQ. The CDR3 protein is CASSLGTSANYNEQFF. The CDR3 DNA follows: TGTGCCAGCAGCTTAGGGACTAGCGCAAACTACAATGAGCAGTTCTTC.

V is TRBV7-8 and J is TRBJ2-7; 8 nucleotides agree with TRBD1. CDR3 length: 15 amino acids. V was clipped by 5 bases and J by 2 bases; unmatched bases: 8. Germline assignment: CDR1 SGHVS and CDR2 FQNEAQ. CDR3: CASSRGQERTYEQYF. The CDR3 DNA reads as TGTGCCAGCAGCAGGGGACAGGAAAGAACCTACGAGCAGTACTTC.

This clonotype was recorded at least ten times. The rearrangement links TRBV12-3 or TRBV12-4 to TRBJ1-1; D is perhaps TRBD1 (6 bases). V was trimmed by 9 bases and J by 2 bases, leaving 13 bases between them. The CDR3 runs to 13 residues. The chain's CDR3 is CASGGGINTEAFF. The DNA for the CDR3 is TGTGCCAGTGGAGGGGGGATTAACACTGAAGCTTTCTTT.

This clonotype was detected many times. The chain employs TRBV6-2 or TRBV6-3 and TRBJ2-7; D uncertain. The V gene lost 7 bases and the J gene lost 2 bases, with 9 bases spanning the gap. The CDR3 contains 12 residues. Germline V gives CDR1 MNHEY, CDR2 SVGEGT. The CDR3 region has the DNA TGTGCCAGCACCGACCTTCCCTACGAGCAGTACTTC. Amino acid sequence: CASTDLPYEQYF.

J is TRBJ2-7 and V is TRBV6-1; D tentatively reads TRBD1 or TRBD2 (5 bases each). Trimming took 2 bases from V and 3 from J, leaving 11 bases between them. The germline gives CDR1 MNHNS, CDR2 SASEGT. The CDR3 spans 14 residues. CDR3 DNA: TGTGCCAGCAGTGAAATGGCAGGGAGCTACGAGCAGTACTTC. Translated, it gives CASSEMAGSYEQYF.

This clonotype was found many times. V and J are TRBV3-1 and TRBJ1-2; 8 bases map to TRBD1. This CDR3 is 14 amino acids long. Germline CDR1 reads LGHDT; CDR2 reads YNNKEL (reference sequence). Trimming took 2 bases from V and 8 from J; bases not matched to a gene: 7. The CDR3 here is CASSQTLQGEGYTF. The CDR3 DNA is TGTGCCAGCAGCCAAACCTTACAGGGGGAAGGCTACACCTTC.

This clonotype turned up a few times. The rearrangement links TRBV20-1 to TRBJ1-6; D is undetermined. The germline V gene encodes CDR1 DFQATT and CDR2 SNEGSKA (reference sequence). Trimming removed 3 bases at V and 4 bases at J, with 13 bases between. This CDR3 is built from 15 residues. Here the CDR3 DNA reads TGCAGTGCTAGGCCACCGGAGGCTTATAATTCACCCCTCCACTTT. This translates into CSARPPEAYNSPLHF.

This clonotype appeared many times. The rearrangement joins TRBV5-1 to TRBJ1-1; unclear D gene. Germline V lookup: CDR1 SGHRS, CDR2 YFSETQ. The CDR3 has 15 amino acids. V gave up 2 bases and J gave up 0 bases, with 11 bases separating them. CDR3 DNA sequence: TGCGCCAGCAGCTTTACGGAACGTCTGAACACTGAAGCTTTCTTT. This encodes CASSFTERLNTEAFF.

The table lists this clonotype with many counts. The chain recombines TRBV12-3 or TRBV12-4 with TRBJ1-5; TRBD1 matches at 7 bases. J gave up 8 bases and V 5 bases, and 6 bases lay outside the gene matches. The CDR3 length is 13 residues. In DNA form, the CDR3 reads TGTGCCAGCAGTACAGGGGCGCCTAAGCCCCAGCATTTT. This codes for CASSTGAPKPQHF.

The sample holds many counts of this clonotype. V is TRBV19 and J is TRBJ2-5; the D gene is possibly TRBD1 (7 bases). Per the germline V gene, CDR1 is LNHDA and CDR2 is SQIVND (reference sequence). Trimming shortened V by 3 bases and J by 4 bases, and 18 bases separated the two germline ends. CDR3 length: 16 amino acids. This CDR3 reads CASSMRRGRLGETQYF. The CDR3 DNA follows: TGTGCCAGTAGTATGAGGAGGGGGCGACTTGGAGAGACCCAGTACTTC.

This clonotype was counted at least ten times. The rearrangement joins TRBV5-1 to TRBJ2-3; TRBD2 might be the D (7 bases). The CDR3 contains 15 residues. V lost 0 bases and J 5 bases, leaving 13 bases between the germline ends. CDR1 and CDR2 from the germline V gene are SGHRS and YFSETQ. The CDR3 coding sequence is TGCGCCAGCAGCTTGGCGGGGGGCGCGGGAGATACGCAGTATTTT. Protein product: CASSLAGGAGDTQYF.

This clonotype was seen at least ten times. This sequence joins TRBV5-1 and TRBJ2-3; 7 bases fit TRBD1. This CDR3 contains 16 residues. Per the germline V gene, CDR1 is SGHRS and CDR2 is YFSETQ. Trimming at V came to 2 bases and at J to 0 bases, leaving 6 bases not matched to a gene. The DNA of the CDR3 is TGCGCCAGCAGCTTAAGGCAGACAGGGAGCACAGATACGCAGTATTTT. Protein: CASSLRQTGSTDTQYF.

V and J are TRBV3-1 and TRBJ1-2; D gene unclear. CDR1 is LGHDT, CDR2 YNNKEL, per germline (reference sequence). Trimming left V 0 bases short and J 1 base short, with 12 bases between. The CDR3 totals 16 residues. The CDR3 is CASSQDQRRSNYGYTF. CDR3 nucleotide sequence: TGTGCCAGCAGCCAAGATCAACGGAGAAGTAACTATGGCTACACCTTC.

The CDR3 region is CASSQDPGGSQPQHF. CDR3 nucleotide sequence: TGTGCCAGCAGCCAAGACCCAGGGGGCAGTCAGCCCCAGCATTTT. This chain links TRBV4-2 with TRBJ1-5; 8 bases match TRBD1. Germline CDR1 is LGHNA and CDR2 is YNFKEQ. J lost 6 bases, V lost 0 bases, and 4 bases had no gene match. The CDR3 covers 15 residues.

J is TRBJ2-2 and V is TRBV6-1; weak D call: TRBD1 (6 bases). CDR3 length: 12 residues. V lost 5 bases and J lost 6, with 7 bases in between. Germline-derived CDR1 and CDR2 are MNHNS and SASEGT. The CDR3 coding sequence is TGTGCCAGCAGTCACAGGGCCGGGGAGCTGTTTTTT. Its translation is CASSHRAGELFF.

This clonotype was detected ten times or more. This chain uses TRBV7-2 with TRBJ2-1; TRBD1 matches 8 bases. Germline-derived CDR1 and CDR2 are SGHTA and FQGNSA. CDR3 length: 13 residues. Trimming cost V 5 bases and J 6 bases; bases outside gene matches: 3. The CDR3 region is CASSGGQVNEQFF. DNA for the CDR3: TGTGCCAGCAGCGGGGGACAGGTCAATGAGCAGTTCTTC. Using reference TRBV7-2 and TRBJ2-1 for the parts outside the CDR3, the full variable domain is GAGVSQSPSNKVTEKGKDVELRCDPISGHTALYWYRQSLGQGLEFLIYFQGNSAPDKSGLPSDRFSAERTGGSVSTLTIQRTQQEDSAVYLCASSGGQVNEQFFGPGTRLTVL.

This clonotype was found many times. CDR3 protein: CASSLGWGTYEQYV. CDR3 nucleotide sequence: TGTGCCAGCAGCTTAGGTTGGGGAACCTACGAGCAGTACGTC. V and J are TRBV11-2 and TRBJ2-7; D is uncertain. This CDR3 is built from 14 residues. Germline-derived CDR1 and CDR2 are SGHAT and FQNNGV. V was pared by 1 base and J by 2 bases, with 9 bases between.

The table lists this clonotype with a count of one. The chain links TRBV5-1 to TRBJ2-5; 12 positions match TRBD2. CDR1 is SGHRS, CDR2 YFSETQ, per germline. The V gene end was trimmed by 0 bases and the J gene end by 6 bases; junction bases not matched to a gene: 9. CDR3 length: 17 amino acids. CDR3: CASSLGGTSGFTKTQYF. The DNA of the CDR3 is TGCGCCAGCAGCTTGGGGGGGACTAGCGGGTTTACAAAGACCCAGTACTTC.

In its sample, this clonotype was seen a few times. The genes are TRBV15 and TRBJ2-7; TRBD1 matches 7 bases. Germline lookup yields CDR1 LNHNV and CDR2 YYDKDF (reference sequence). V shed 7 bases, J shed 2 bases, and the junction held 5 bases outside the gene matches. The CDR3 is 13 residues long. CDR3 amino acids: CATIRGQPYEQYF. In DNA, the CDR3 is TGTGCCACCATTCGGGGACAGCCCTACGAGCAGTACTTC.

The chain links TRBV6-1 to TRBJ2-3; D uncertain. Trimming cost V 3 bases and J 0 bases, with 10 bases left between them. Germline CDR1 MNHNS, CDR2 SASEGT. CDR3 length equals 15 residues. CDR3 residues: CASSDSPRSTDTQYF. DNA for the CDR3: TGTGCCAGCAGTGATTCTCCCAGAAGCACAGATACGCAGTATTTT.

This clonotype turned up a few times. V gene TRBV5-1 combines with J gene TRBJ2-1; 9 positions agree with TRBD1. V trimming: 4 bases; J trimming: 7 bases; junction bases outside the gene matches: 6. Germline V gene sequence: CDR1 SGHRS, CDR2 YFSETQ. The CDR3 is 14 residues long. In nucleotides, the CDR3 is TGCGCCAGCAGCGGGACACAGGGGGCGAATGAGCAGTTCTTC. It codes for CASSGTQGANEQFF.

This clonotype showed up many times. The J gene is TRBJ2-7, the V gene TRBV11-2; 9 bases agree with TRBD2. CDR1 is SGHAT and CDR2 is FQNNGV in the germline V gene. V was pared by 1 base and J by 1 base, with 11 bases of the junction left unmatched. The CDR3 spans 18 residues. The chain's CDR3 is CASSLASGSGGLSYEQYF. The DNA of the CDR3 is TGTGCCAGCAGCTTAGCATCTGGTAGCGGGGGTTTGTCCTACGAGCAGTACTTC.

This clonotype came up many times. This chain joins TRBV7-9 and TRBJ2-1; D is unresolved. The CDR3 runs 15 residues. Germline V gene lookup returns CDR1 SEHNR and CDR2 FQNEAQ (reference sequence). Trimming left V 4 bases short and J 7 bases short, with 17 bases between. The CDR3: CASSYPGPVRNEQFF. CDR3 DNA sequence: TGTGCCAGCAGCTATCCGGGCCCCGTTCGGAATGAGCAGTTCTTC.

The chain employs TRBV11-2 and TRBJ1-5, with D perhaps matching TRBD1 (5 bases). Trimming took off 6 bases at V and 0 bases at J, with 15 bases between the two ends. Germline loops: CDR1 SGHAT, CDR2 FQNNGV. This CDR3 comprises 16 residues. CDR3 sequence (DNA): TGTGCCAGCAGTTCTGATACGGGGCATAGCAATCAGCCCCAGCATTTT. Its translation is CASSSDTGHSNQPQHF.

This clonotype was recorded at least ten times. The gene calls are TRBV10-3 and TRBJ1-2; D remains unclear. Germline CDR1 ENHRY, CDR2 SYGVKD. The CDR3 spans 12 residues. The V end lost 9 bases, the J end lost 4 bases, and 12 bases lay between the germline ends. CDR3 protein: CAISQAAYGYTF. The CDR3 DNA follows: TGTGCCATATCGCAGGCGGCCTATGGCTACACCTTC.

V is TRBV5-1 and J is TRBJ2-1; TRBD2 matches at 11 bases. With V trimmed by 0 bases and J by 7 bases, 9 bases remained unmatched. The CDR3 length is 17 residues. Germline V gene sequence: CDR1 SGHRS, CDR2 YFSETQ. The CDR3 bases are TGCGCCAGCAGCTTGGAGGAACTAGCGGGAGTGTATAATGAGCAGTTCTTC. Encoded protein: CASSLEELAGVYNEQFF.

The chain uses TRBV6-1 and TRBJ1-6; the match to TRBD1 covers 8 bases. Trimming removed 5 bases from V and 9 bases from J; junction bases left unmatched: 15. This CDR3 is built from 17 residues. CDR1 and CDR2 (germline): MNHNS, SASEGT. CDR3 loop: CASSPRTGSGFGSPLHF. For the CDR3, the DNA is TGTGCCAGCAGTCCCCGGACAGGGAGCGGTTTTGGTTCACCCCTCCACTTT.

This clonotype was observed a handful of times. V gene TRBV3-1 combines with J gene TRBJ2-3, with D tentatively TRBD2 (5 bases). CDR1 and CDR2 from the germline V gene are LGHDT and YNNKEL (reference sequence). Trimming pared 10 bases from V and 8 bases from J, leaving 19 bases between. The CDR3 runs to 13 residues. The CDR3 DNA is TGTGCCACCCAAACCACGATAGGAGGTACGCAGTATTTT. Protein sequence: CATQTTIGGTQYF.

A few counts support this clonotype. The chain couples TRBV15 to TRBJ2-7; 7 positions match TRBD1. This CDR3 has 14 residues. V shed 5 bases, J shed 6 bases, and the junction held 10 bases outside the gene matches. Germline CDR1 LNHNV, CDR2 YYDKDF (reference sequence). CDR3 nucleotide sequence: TGTGCCACCAGCCGGGACAGCCCTACCTCCGAGCAGTACTTC. It translates to CATSRDSPTSEQYF. Variable domain in full (rest from reference TRBV15 and TRBJ2-7): DAMVIQNPRYQVTQFGKPVTLSCSQTLNHNVMYWYQQKSSQAPKLLFHYYDKDFNNEADTPDNFQSRRPNTSFCFLDIRSPGLGDTAMYLCATSRDSPTSEQYFGPGTRLTVT.